The 5 T cell receptor beta chains listed next were all sequenced from one sample in a study of blood T cell repertoires in COVID-19. Libraries were prepared by immunoSEQ multiplex PCR; TCRdb keeps only in-frame clonotypes and omits some of them. The sample lists about 130,000 clones, around 86% occurring once. Source material: peripheral blood. These receptors came from a man aged 40-49 years with active or convalescent COVID-19.

This clone was detected only a few times. Other nucleotide sequences from this sample produce the same CDR3. The chain recombines TRBV7-2 with TRBJ1-1, with D possibly matching TRBD1 (5 bases). V dropped 5 bases and J dropped 1 base, with 8 bases sitting between them. The germline gives CDR1 SGHTA, CDR2 FQGNSA. The CDR3 length is 13 residues. The CDR3 DNA reads TGTGCCAGCAGCAGACAGCGGAACACTGAAGCTTTCTTT. It translates to CASSRQRNTEAFF.

This clone appeared once. The chain carries TRBV30 and TRBJ1-5, with D hard to call. Germline V gene data show CDR1 as GTSNPN and CDR2 as SVGIG (reference sequence). Trimming cost V 4 bases and J 1 base, with 8 bases left between them. This CDR3 has 13 residues. Here the CDR3 reads CAWTRRSNQPQHF. CDR3 DNA: TGTGCCTGGACCCGTAGAAGCAATCAGCCCCAGCATTTT. Variable domain in full (rest from reference TRBV30 and TRBJ1-5): SQTIHQWPATLVQPVGSPLSLECTVEGTSNPNLYWYRQAAGRGLQLLFYSVGIGQISSEVPQNLSASRPQDRQFILSSKKLLLSDSGFYLCAWTRRSNQPQHFGDGTRLSIL.

The chain has TRBV3-1 (or the pseudogene TRBV3-2) and TRBJ2-3; possibly TRBD2 for D (5 bases). Trimming stripped 10 bases from V and 2 bases from J, with 22 bases between. The germline V gene encodes CDR1 LGHDT and CDR2 YNNKEL (reference sequence). This CDR3 has 16 amino acids. This chain's CDR3 is CATPAAGSDPTDTQYF. In DNA form, the CDR3 reads TGTGCCACCCCAGCCGCGGGCAGCGACCCCACAGATACGCAGTATTTT.

This chain uses TRBV5-4 with TRBJ1-2, with TRBD1 matching over 12 bases. The J segment lost 6 bases and the V segment lost 3 bases, leaving 3 bases of the junction unmatched. The germline V gene has CDR1 SGHNT and CDR2 YYREEE (reference sequence). This CDR3 is built from 14 residues. The chain's CDR3 is CASSWDRGRDGYTF. CDR3 sequence (DNA): TGTGCCAGCAGCTGGGACAGGGGGCGGGATGGCTACACCTTC.

The chain carries TRBV7-9 and TRBJ1-1, with 8 nucleotides matching TRBD1. The CDR3 runs to 16 residues. CDR1 SEHNR and CDR2 FQNEAQ come from the germline V gene (reference sequence). After removal of 6 bases from V and 1 base from J, the junction contained 10 bases not matched to a gene. Here the CDR3 reads CASSRKTGTGNTEAFF. The DNA for the CDR3 is TGTGCCAGCAGTCGAAAGACCGGGACAGGGAACACTGAAGCTTTCTTT.